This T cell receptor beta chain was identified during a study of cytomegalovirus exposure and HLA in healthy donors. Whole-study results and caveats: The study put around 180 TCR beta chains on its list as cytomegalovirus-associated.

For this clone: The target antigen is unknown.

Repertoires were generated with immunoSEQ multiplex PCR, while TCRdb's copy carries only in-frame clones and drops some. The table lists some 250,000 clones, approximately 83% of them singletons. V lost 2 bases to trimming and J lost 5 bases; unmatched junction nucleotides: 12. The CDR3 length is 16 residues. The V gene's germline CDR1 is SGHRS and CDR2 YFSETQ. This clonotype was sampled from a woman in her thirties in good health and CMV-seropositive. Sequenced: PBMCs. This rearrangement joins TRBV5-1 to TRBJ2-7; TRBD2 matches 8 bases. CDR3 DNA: TGCGCCAGCAGCTTTTTAGTCAGCGGGAGTAAAAACGAGCAGTACTTC. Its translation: CASSFLVSGSKNEQYF.